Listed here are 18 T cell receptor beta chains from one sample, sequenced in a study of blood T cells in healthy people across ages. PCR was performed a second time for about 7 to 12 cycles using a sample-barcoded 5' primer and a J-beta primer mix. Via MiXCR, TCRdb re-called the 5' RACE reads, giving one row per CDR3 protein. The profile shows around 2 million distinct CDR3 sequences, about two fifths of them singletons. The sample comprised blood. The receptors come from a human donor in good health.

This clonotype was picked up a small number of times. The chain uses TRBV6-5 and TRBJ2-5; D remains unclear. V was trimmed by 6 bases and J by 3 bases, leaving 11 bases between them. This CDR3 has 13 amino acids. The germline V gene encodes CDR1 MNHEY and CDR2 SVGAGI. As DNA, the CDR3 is TGTGCCAGCAGGGGGTGGGCGGAAGAGACCCAGTACTTC. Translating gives CASRGWAEETQYF.

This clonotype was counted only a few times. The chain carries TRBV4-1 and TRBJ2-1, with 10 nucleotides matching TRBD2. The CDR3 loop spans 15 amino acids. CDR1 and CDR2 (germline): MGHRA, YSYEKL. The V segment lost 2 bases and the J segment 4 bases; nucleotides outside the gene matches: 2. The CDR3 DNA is TGCGCCAGCAGCCAACCGGGACTAGCGTACAATGAGCAGTTCTTC. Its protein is CASSQPGLAYNEQFF.

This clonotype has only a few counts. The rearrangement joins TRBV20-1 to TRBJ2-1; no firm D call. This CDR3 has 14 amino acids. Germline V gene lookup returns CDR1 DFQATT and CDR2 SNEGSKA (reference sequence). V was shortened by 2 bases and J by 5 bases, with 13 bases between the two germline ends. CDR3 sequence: CSARRPPGHNEQFF. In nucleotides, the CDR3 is TGCAGTGCTAGAAGACCACCAGGCCACAATGAGCAGTTCTTC.

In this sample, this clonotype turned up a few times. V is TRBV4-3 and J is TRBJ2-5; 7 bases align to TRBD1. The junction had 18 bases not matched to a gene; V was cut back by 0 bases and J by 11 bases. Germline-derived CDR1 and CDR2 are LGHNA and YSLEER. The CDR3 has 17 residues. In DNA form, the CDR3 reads TGCGCCAGCAGCCAAGATTGGGGTGAGGGGGCCCCTGAAAAGCAGTACTTC. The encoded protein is CASSQDWGEGAPEKQYF.

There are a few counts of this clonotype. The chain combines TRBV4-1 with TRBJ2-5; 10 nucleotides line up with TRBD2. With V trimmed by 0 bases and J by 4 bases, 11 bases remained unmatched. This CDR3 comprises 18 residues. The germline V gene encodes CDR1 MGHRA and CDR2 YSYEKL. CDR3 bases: TGCGCCAGCAGCCAAGATCCATCATTAGCGGGGGGTGGAGAGACCCAGTACTTC. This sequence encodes CASSQDPSLAGGGETQYF.

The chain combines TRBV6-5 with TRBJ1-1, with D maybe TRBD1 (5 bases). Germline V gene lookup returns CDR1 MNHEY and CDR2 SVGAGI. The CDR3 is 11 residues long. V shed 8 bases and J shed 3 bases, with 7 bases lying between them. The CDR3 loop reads CASGAHTEAFF. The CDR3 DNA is TGTGCCAGCGGGGCCCACACTGAAGCTTTCTTT.

The DNA of the CDR3 is TGTGCCAGCAGCGTAGGCGTGGGGATTGGCGGGGGCTACACCTTC. Translated: CASSVGVGIGGGYTF. The chain carries TRBV9 and TRBJ1-2, with unresolved D. Per the germline V gene, CDR1 is SGDLS and CDR2 is YYNGEE. Deletions cut 0 bases from V and 8 bases from J, with 17 bases between. The CDR3 extends over 15 amino acids.

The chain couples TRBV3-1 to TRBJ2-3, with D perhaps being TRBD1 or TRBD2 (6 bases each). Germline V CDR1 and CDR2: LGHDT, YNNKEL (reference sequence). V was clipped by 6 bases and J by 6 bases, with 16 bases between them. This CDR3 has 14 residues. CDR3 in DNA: TGTGCCAGCAGTAAGGGGCAGGGGAGGGATACGCAGTATTTT. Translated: CASSKGQGRDTQYF.

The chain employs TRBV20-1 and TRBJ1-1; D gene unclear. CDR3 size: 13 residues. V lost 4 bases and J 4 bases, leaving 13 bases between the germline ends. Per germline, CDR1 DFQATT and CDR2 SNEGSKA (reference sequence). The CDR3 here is CSATGSWVTEAFF. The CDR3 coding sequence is TGCAGTGCTACGGGAAGTTGGGTCACTGAAGCTTTCTTT.

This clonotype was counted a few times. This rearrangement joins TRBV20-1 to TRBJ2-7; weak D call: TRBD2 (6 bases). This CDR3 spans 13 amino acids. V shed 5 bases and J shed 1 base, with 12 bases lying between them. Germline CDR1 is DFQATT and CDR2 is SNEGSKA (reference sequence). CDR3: CSAASGTSYEQYF. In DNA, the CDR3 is TGCAGTGCTGCGTCCGGGACTTCCTACGAGCAGTACTTC.

This CDR3 reads CASTKGQGAPLEQYF. The CDR3 DNA is TGTGCCAGCACAAAAGGACAGGGGGCGCCTCTCGAGCAGTACTTC. The rearrangement links TRBV3-1 to TRBJ2-4; 11 nucleotides agree with TRBD1. The J call may be wrong; the DNA end is better matched by TRBJ2-7. This CDR3 region has 15 residues. Germline CDR1 and CDR2: LGHDT and YNNKEL (reference sequence).

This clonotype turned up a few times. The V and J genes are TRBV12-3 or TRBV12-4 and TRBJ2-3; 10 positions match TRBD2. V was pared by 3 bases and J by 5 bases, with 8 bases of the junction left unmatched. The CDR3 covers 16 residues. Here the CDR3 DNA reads TGTGCCAGCAGTTTCCCGGGACTAGCGATACGAGATACGCAGTATTTT. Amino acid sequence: CASSFPGLAIRDTQYF.

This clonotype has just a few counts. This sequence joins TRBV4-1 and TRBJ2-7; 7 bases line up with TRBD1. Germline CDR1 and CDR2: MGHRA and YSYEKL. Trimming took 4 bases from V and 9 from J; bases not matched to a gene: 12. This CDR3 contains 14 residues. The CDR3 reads CASSPSPGGVGQYF. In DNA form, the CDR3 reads TGCGCCAGCAGCCCCAGTCCAGGGGGTGTGGGGCAGTACTTC.

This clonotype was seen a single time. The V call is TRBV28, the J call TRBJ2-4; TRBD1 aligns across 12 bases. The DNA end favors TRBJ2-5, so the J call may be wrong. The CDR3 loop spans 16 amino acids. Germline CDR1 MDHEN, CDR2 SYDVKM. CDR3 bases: TGTGCCAGCCGCCTGGGGGACAGGGGGCGTTGGGAGACCCAGTACTTC. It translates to CASRLGDRGRWETQYF.

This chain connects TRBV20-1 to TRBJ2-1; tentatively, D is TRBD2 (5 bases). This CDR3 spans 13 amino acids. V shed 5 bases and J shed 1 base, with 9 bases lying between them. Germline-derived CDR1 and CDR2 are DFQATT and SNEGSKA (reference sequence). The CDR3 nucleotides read TGCAGTGCTCGAGTAGCGTCCTACAATGAGCAGTTCTTC. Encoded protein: CSARVASYNEQFF.

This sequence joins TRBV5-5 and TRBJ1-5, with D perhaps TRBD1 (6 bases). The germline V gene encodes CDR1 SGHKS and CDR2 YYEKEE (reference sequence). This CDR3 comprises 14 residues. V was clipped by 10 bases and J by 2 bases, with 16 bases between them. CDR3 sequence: CAGCLRGGNQPQHF. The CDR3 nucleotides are TGTGCCGGCTGCCTCAGGGGTGGCAATCAGCCCCAGCATTTT.

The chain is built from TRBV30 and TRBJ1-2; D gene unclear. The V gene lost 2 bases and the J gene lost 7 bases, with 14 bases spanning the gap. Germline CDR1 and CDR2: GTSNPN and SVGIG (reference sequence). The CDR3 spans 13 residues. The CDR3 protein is CAWSIRGLGGYTF. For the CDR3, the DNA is TGTGCCTGGAGTATAAGAGGGCTTGGTGGCTACACCTTC.

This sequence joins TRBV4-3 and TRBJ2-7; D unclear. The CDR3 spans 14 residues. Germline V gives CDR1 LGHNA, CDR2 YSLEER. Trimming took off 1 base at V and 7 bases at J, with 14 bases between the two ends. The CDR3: CASSQVTGGSEQYF. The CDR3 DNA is TGCGCCAGCAGCCAAGTAACGGGTGGCAGTGAGCAGTACTTC.